This T cell receptor beta chain was identified in a study of blood T cell repertoires in COVID-19. The method was immunoSEQ multiplex PCR; TCRdb's version includes in-frame clones alone and lacks a portion of them. The repertoire holds 50,000 to 65,000 clones, with around 90% as singletons. Trimming removed 1 base at V and 7 bases at J, with 13 bases between. The CDR3 sequence is 14 residues long. Germline V gene sequence: CDR1 SGHTA, CDR2 FQGNSA. This clonotype originated in a man aged 45-60 years with active COVID-19. The rearrangement joins TRBV7-2 to TRBJ2-5, with a possible D match to TRBD1 (6 bases). The sequencing input was peripheral blood. The DNA of the CDR3 is TGTGCCAGCAGCTTAGGAGGGGGACCCACGACCCAGTACTTC. Translated: CASSLGGGPTTQYF.